These T cell receptor beta chains were read from a single sample in a study of blood T cell repertoires in COVID-19. Profiled with immunoSEQ multiplex PCR; TCRdb holds only in-frame clones, not every one. The sample lists 200,000 to 300,000 clones, around 90% occurring once. The sequencing sample was made of peripheral blood. The receptors originated from a person aged 18 to 30 with COVID-19, enrolled during active disease. Both conserved end residues are part of each CDR3. Fields, in order: clone size, D gene, J gene, V gene, CDR3 DNA, CDR3 protein. D genes are given only for firm matches. Clone size, where shown, is once, few, many, or a class for clones that have expanded.

NA,NA,TRBJ1-2,TRBV7-3,TGTGCCAGCAGCTTAATGGGGGGACTCGGCTACACCTTC,CASSLMGGLGYTF
NA,TRBD1,TRBJ1-3,TRBV2,TGTGCCAGCGGGAGAGACAGGGGAATAGGAAACACCATATATTTT,CASGRDRGIGNTIYF
NA,NA,TRBJ2-3,TRBV28,TGTGCCAGCAGTCCTCCCCAGTTCACAGATACGCAGTATTTT,CASSPPQFTDTQYF
NA,NA,TRBJ2-1,TRBV27,TGTGCCAGCAGTCCGGGACTTTTCAATGAGCAGTTCTTC,CASSPGLFNEQFF
NA,NA,TRBJ2-7,TRBV7-2,TGTGCCAGCAGCTTAGCGTACGGAGGGGGCCGCGAGCAGTACTTC,CASSLAYGGGREQYF
NA,NA,TRBJ1-3,TRBV30,TGTGCCTGGACCCTTGGGGCTGGGCCTGGAAACACCATATATTTT,CAWTLGAGPGNTIYF
NA,NA,TRBJ2-3,TRBV9,TGTGCCAGCAGCGGACAGCCAGCAAGCACAGATACGCAGTATTTT,CASSGQPASTDTQYF
NA,TRBD2,TRBJ2-2,TRBV5-6,TGTGCCAGCAGCTCTCGACGGGAGGCCAGGCTGTTTTTT,CASSSRREARLFF
NA,TRBD1,TRBJ2-7,TRBV11-1,TGTGCCAGCAGCTTATTACAGGGGGGCGACGAGCAGTACTTC,CASSLLQGGDEQYF
NA,TRBD1,TRBJ2-1,TRBV7-6,TGTGCCAGCAGCTCCCGGACAGGGATCGACAATGAGCAGTTCTTC,CASSSRTGIDNEQFF
few,TRBD1,TRBJ1-2,TRBV27,TGTGCCAGCAGTTCTACGGGACAGGGGGCAACTAACTATGGCTACACCTTC,CASSSTGQGATNYGYTF
NA,NA,TRBJ1-2,TRBV9,TGTGCCAGCAGCCCCACGGGGGACTATGGCTACACCTTC,CASSPTGDYGYTF
NA,NA,TRBJ2-1,TRBV25-1,TGTGCCAGCAGTGCGCGGCCGGGACACTTAAGCTCCTACAATGAGCAGTTCTTC,CASSARPGHLSSYNEQFF
NA,TRBD1,TRBJ2-5,TRBV5-1,TGCGCCAGTAGACAGGGGATGGGGGAGACCCAGTACTTC,CASRQGMGETQYF
few,NA,TRBJ2-7,TRBV6-5,TGTGCCAGCAGTTACGTTCGGGAGAACGACGAGCAGTACTTC,CASSYVRENDEQYF
NA,TRBD1,TRBJ2-7,TRBV6-2/TRBV6-3,TGTGCCAGCAGTTTGGGGGACAGATCCTCCTACGAGCAGTACTTC,CASSLGDRSSYEQYF
NA,TRBD2,TRBJ2-3,TRBV5-1,TGCGCCAGCAGCCCGTCGAGGGGAGCGGGAATAACAGATACGCAGTATTTT,CASSPSRGAGITDTQYF
NA,NA,TRBJ1-2,TRBV4-2,TGTGCCAGCAGCCAAGAGGGGGCGGGGGACTATGGCTACACCTTC,CASSQEGAGDYGYTF
NA,NA,TRBJ2-7,TRBV7-2,TGTGCCAGCAGCGACGGAGTCTCCTACGAGCAGTACTTC,CASSDGVSYEQYF
NA,NA,TRBJ2-1,TRBV6-1,TGTGCCAGCAGTGGGGGAGTCGGTGAGCAGTTCTTC,CASSGGVGEQFF
NA,NA,TRBJ2-3,TRBV5-1,TGCGCCAGCAGATCTAGCACAGATACGCAGTATTTT,CASRSSTDTQYF
NA,TRBD1,TRBJ1-2,TRBV6-5,TGTGCCAGCACAGGGGGTGCCTATGGCTACACCTTC,CASTGGAYGYTF
NA,NA,TRBJ2-2,TRBV25-1,TGTGCCAGCAGTGAGAGGGCCGGGGAGCTGTTTTTT,CASSERAGELFF
NA,NA,TRBJ2-7,TRBV7-2,TGTGCCAGCAGCTTATCGACTGGAGGTTTGGGCTACGAGCAGTACTTC,CASSLSTGGLGYEQYF
NA,NA,TRBJ1-3,TRBV7-9,TGTGCCAGCAGCTTAAGGCAAGGGACAAGAGACACCATATATTTT,CASSLRQGTRDTIYF
NA,TRBD2,TRBJ2-3,TRBV13,TGTGCCAGCAGCACCACGCTAGCGGGAGGGCCAGGGGATACGCAGTATTTT,CASSTTLAGGPGDTQYF
NA,NA,TRBJ1-1,TRBV28,TGTGCCAGCAGTTTAGGGAGGGGTGAAGCTTTCTTT,CASSLGRGEAFF
NA,NA,TRBJ1-1,TRBV10-3,TGTGCCATCAAGGGGGATGGGAACACTGAAGCTTTCTTT,CAIKGDGNTEAFF
NA,TRBD2,TRBJ2-1,TRBV28,TGTGCCAGCAGCCCATGGACTAGCGGGAGTAATGAGCAGTTCTTC,CASSPWTSGSNEQFF
few,NA,TRBJ2-3,TRBV5-4,TGTGCCAGCCATGGAGACGGGATCAATCCAGATACGCAGTATTTT,CASHGDGINPDTQYF